The 15 T cell receptor beta chains below were found in one sample sequenced in a study of blood T cell repertoires in COVID-19. The data were produced by immunoSEQ multiplex PCR, yet TCRdb's version contains in-frame clones alone and is incomplete. Among 200,000 to 250,000 clones listed, around 80% were seen once. Sequenced input: peripheral blood. Receptors were obtained from a woman in her sixties or seventies with acute or convalescent COVID-19.

CDR3 DNA sequence: TGTGCCACGGGGACTGGTAGCACAGATACGCAGTATTTT. As protein: CATGTGSTDTQYF. V usage is TRBV24-1 and J usage is TRBJ2-3, with D maybe TRBD2 (6 bases). The CDR3 covers 13 residues. Trimming pared 10 bases from V and 0 bases from J, leaving 10 bases between. The germline V gene has CDR1 KGHDR and CDR2 SFDVKD.

Concerning this clone: The same CDR3 also results from other DNA sequences found in this sample. The chain combines TRBV25-1 with TRBJ2-1; 14 bases align to TRBD2. The CDR3 has 16 residues. Germline values: CDR1 MGHDK, CDR2 SYGVNS. With V trimmed by 0 bases and J by 7 bases, 2 bases remained unmatched. CDR3 loop: CASSEYRLAGGNEQFF. CDR3 nucleotides: TGTGCCAGCAGTGAATATCGACTAGCGGGGGGGAATGAGCAGTTCTTC. Together with reference TRBV25-1 and TRBJ2-1, the CDR3 gives the full variable domain: EADIYQTPRYLVIGTGKKITLECSQTMGHDKMYWYQQDPGMELHLIHYSYGVNSTEKGDLSSESTVSRIRTEHFPLTLESARPSHTSQYLCASSEYRLAGGNEQFFGPGTRLTVL.

The gene calls are TRBV6-1 and TRBJ1-5; D is unresolved. Germline lookup yields CDR1 MNHNS and CDR2 SASEGT. CDR3 size: 14 residues. With 2 bases removed from V and 6 bases from J, the gap between germline ends came to 11 bases. In DNA, the CDR3 is TGTGCCAGCAGTGAACTCGGGGAGACTCAGCCCCAGCATTTT. It codes for CASSELGETQPQHF.

This chain joins TRBV9 and TRBJ1-2; D gene unclear. Germline V lookup: CDR1 SGDLS, CDR2 YYNGEE. The CDR3 covers 18 residues. V shed 0 bases and J shed 0 bases, with 18 bases lying between them. This chain's CDR3 is CASSVGAGIGRSNYGYTF. CDR3 DNA sequence: TGTGCCAGCAGCGTAGGGGCAGGTATAGGCAGGTCTAACTATGGCTACACCTTC.

This rearrangement joins TRBV6-4 to TRBJ1-3, with 8 bases matching TRBD1. V was pared by 6 bases and J by 2 bases, with 9 bases of the junction left unmatched. CDR1 and CDR2 from the germline V gene are MRHNA and SNTAGT. This CDR3 has 16 amino acids. CDR3 sequence reads: CASRAGQGTPGNTIYF. In DNA form, the CDR3 reads TGTGCCAGCAGGGCCGGACAGGGAACTCCTGGAAACACCATATATTTT.

V is TRBV2 and J is TRBJ1-6, with D perhaps matching TRBD1 (5 bases). Deletions cut 9 bases from V and 2 bases from J, with 11 bases between. Germline V gene data show CDR1 as SNHLY and CDR2 as FYNNEI. The CDR3 has 14 amino acids. The CDR3 DNA reads as TGTGCCAGGCGGGGCCCTACCTATAATTCACCCCTCCACTTT. Translated, it gives CARRGPTYNSPLHF. The variable domain in full, completed from reference TRBV2 and TRBJ1-6, reads EPEVTQTPSHQVTQMGQEVILRCVPISNHLYFYWYRQILGQKVEFLVSFYNNEISEKSEIFDDQFSVERPDGSNFTLKIRSTKLEDSAMYFCARRGPTYNSPLHFGNGTRLTVT.

The chain employs TRBV2 and TRBJ2-5, with D tentatively TRBD1 (6 bases). The CDR3 loop spans 14 amino acids. CDR1 SNHLY and CDR2 FYNNEI come from the germline V gene. Trimming shortened V by 7 bases and J by 3 bases, and 15 bases separated the two germline ends. The chain's CDR3 is CASINPNREETQYF. The DNA of the CDR3 is TGTGCCAGCATAAACCCAAACAGGGAAGAGACCCAGTACTTC.

J is TRBJ2-7 and V is TRBV27; D possibly corresponds to TRBD2 (5 bases). This CDR3 has 16 residues. V was clipped by 5 bases and J by 0 bases, with 17 bases between them. Germline V gene lookup returns CDR1 MNHEY and CDR2 SMNVEV (reference sequence). CDR3 bases: TGTGCCAGCAGTCTAATCCGGACGGGAAGCTCCTACGAGCAGTACTTC. Protein sequence: CASSLIRTGSSYEQYF.

The V and J genes are TRBV21-1 and TRBJ2-3; TRBD1, the table's D call, lacks a check against the DNA. TRBV21-1 is an annotated pseudogene. The length of the CDR3 is 16 residues. CDR3 protein: CASRGANPSSTDTQYF. The CDR3 nucleotides are TGTGCCAGCAGGGGGGCCAACCCCTCTAGCACAGATACGCAGTATTTT.

V is TRBV2 and J is TRBJ2-7; TRBD1 matches at 7 bases. The CDR3 has 14 residues. The V gene's germline CDR1 is SNHLY and CDR2 FYNNEI. The junction had 7 bases not matched to a gene; V was cut back by 5 bases and J by 3 bases. CDR3: CASSNQGVRYEQYF. The CDR3 nucleotides are TGTGCCAGCAGTAATCAGGGGGTCCGCTACGAGCAGTACTTC.

This rearrangement joins TRBV2 to TRBJ2-7; perhaps TRBD1 as D (5 bases). There are 15 residues in the CDR3. Looked up from germline, CDR1 is SNHLY and CDR2 is FYNNEI. V lost 6 bases and J 5 bases, leaving 20 bases between the germline ends. The DNA of the CDR3 is TGTGCCAGCAGGATTTTCCAGGGTAGGTCCGACGAGCAGTACTTC. It encodes CASRIFQGRSDEQYF.

The chain is built from TRBV24-1 and TRBJ2-1, with unresolved D. The CDR3 runs to 12 residues. V was cut by 9 bases and J by 7 bases, with 12 bases left in between. CDR1 KGHDR and CDR2 SFDVKD come from the germline V gene. DNA of the CDR3: TGTGCCACCCAGGCCGGTTCTAATGAGCAGTTCTTC. It is translated as CATQAGSNEQFF.

The chain uses TRBV10-3 and TRBJ2-3, with a possible D match to TRBD2 (5 bases). The ends were cut back, 9 bases at V and 2 bases at J, with 12 bases in the middle. The germline V gene encodes CDR1 ENHRY and CDR2 SYGVKD. This CDR3 spans 13 amino acids. CDR3 amino acids: CAINGDYTDTQYF. The CDR3 DNA is TGTGCCATTAACGGAGACTACACAGATACGCAGTATTTT.

The genes are TRBV6-5 and TRBJ2-5; the D gene is possibly TRBD2 (6 bases). The CDR3 has 15 residues. The V gene's germline CDR1 is MNHEY and CDR2 SVGAGI. V dropped 5 bases and J dropped 2 bases, with 15 bases sitting between them. CDR3 coding DNA: TGTGCCAGCAGTAGACTAGATGGGAATCAAGAGACCCAGTACTTC. Its translation: CASSRLDGNQETQYF.

V gene TRBV11-1 combines with J gene TRBJ1-5, with 7 nucleotides matching TRBD1. Germline V gene sequence: CDR1 SGHAT, CDR2 FQDESV (reference sequence). V dropped 1 base and J dropped 5; count of bases not matched to a gene: 2. The CDR3 spans 14 residues. In DNA, the CDR3 is TGTGCCAGCAGCTTAGAAGGGGGCGATCAGCCCCAGCATTTT. As protein: CASSLEGGDQPQHF. Full variable domain (remainder filled in from reference TRBV11-1 and TRBJ1-5): EAEVAQSPRYKITEKSQAVAFWCDPISGHATLYWYRQILGQGPELLVQFQDESVVDDSQLPKDRFSAERLKGVDSTLKIQPAELGDSAMYLCASSLEGGDQPQHFGDGTRLSIL.